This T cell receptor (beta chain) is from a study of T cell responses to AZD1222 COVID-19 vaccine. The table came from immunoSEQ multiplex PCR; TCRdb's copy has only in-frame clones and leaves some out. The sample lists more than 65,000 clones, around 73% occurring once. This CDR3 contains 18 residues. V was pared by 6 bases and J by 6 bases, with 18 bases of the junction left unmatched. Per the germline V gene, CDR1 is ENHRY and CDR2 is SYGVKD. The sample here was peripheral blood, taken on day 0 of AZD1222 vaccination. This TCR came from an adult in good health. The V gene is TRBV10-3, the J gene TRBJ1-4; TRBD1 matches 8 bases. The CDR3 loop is CAIRAGTGRPGPHEKLFF. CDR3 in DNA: TGTGCCATCAGGGCCGGGACAGGACGCCCGGGCCCGCATGAAAAACTGTTTTTT.